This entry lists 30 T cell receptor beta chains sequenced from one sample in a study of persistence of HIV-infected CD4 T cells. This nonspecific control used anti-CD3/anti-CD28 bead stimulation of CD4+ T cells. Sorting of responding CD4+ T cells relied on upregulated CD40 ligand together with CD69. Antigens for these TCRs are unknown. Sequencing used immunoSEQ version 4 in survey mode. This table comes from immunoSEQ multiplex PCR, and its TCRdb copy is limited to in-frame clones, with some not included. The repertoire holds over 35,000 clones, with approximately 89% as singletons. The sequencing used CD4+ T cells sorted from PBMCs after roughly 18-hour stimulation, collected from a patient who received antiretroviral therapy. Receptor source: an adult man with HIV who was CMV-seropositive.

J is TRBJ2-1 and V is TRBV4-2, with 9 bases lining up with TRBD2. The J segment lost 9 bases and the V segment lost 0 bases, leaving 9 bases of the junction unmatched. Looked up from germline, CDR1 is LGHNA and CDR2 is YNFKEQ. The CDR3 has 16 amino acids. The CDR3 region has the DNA TGTGCCAGCAGCCAAGATACGGCGGGGGGGCCCACTGAGCAGTTCTTC. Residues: CASSQDTAGGPTEQFF.

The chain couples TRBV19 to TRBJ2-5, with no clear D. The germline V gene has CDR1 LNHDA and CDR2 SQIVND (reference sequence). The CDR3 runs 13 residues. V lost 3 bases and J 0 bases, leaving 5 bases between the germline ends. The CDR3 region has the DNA TGTGCCAGTAGTATTGTGTACCAAGAGACCCAGTACTTC. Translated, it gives CASSIVYQETQYF.

The CDR3 DNA sequence: TGTGCCAGCAGCCTTAAGACAGGGAACGAGCAGTACTTC. As protein: CASSLKTGNEQYF. The chain carries TRBV7-8 and TRBJ2-7, with TRBD1 identical over 7 bases. CDR1 is SGHVS, CDR2 FQNEAQ, per germline. The CDR3 spans 13 residues. V was pared by 5 bases and J by 5 bases, with 6 bases of the junction left unmatched.

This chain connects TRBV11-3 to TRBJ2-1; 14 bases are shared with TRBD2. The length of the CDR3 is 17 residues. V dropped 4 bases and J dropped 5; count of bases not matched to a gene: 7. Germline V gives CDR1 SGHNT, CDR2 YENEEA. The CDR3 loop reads CASSSQGLAGAHNEQFF. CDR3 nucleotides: TGTGCCAGCAGCTCCCAGGGACTAGCGGGGGCCCACAATGAGCAGTTCTTC. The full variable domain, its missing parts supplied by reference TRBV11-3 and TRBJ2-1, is EAGVVQSPRYKIIEKKQPVAFWCNPISGHNTLYWYLQNLGQGPELLIRYENEEAVDDSQLPKDRFSAERLKGVDSTLKIQPAELGDSAVYLCASSSQGLAGAHNEQFFGPGTRLTVL.

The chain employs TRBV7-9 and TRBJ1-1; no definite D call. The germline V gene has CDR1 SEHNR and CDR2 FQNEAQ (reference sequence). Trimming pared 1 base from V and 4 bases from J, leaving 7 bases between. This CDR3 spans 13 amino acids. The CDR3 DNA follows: TGTGCCAGCAGCTTAGTAGGGAGCACTGAAGCTTTCTTT. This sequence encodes CASSLVGSTEAFF. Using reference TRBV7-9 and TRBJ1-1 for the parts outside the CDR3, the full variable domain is DTGVSQNPRHKITKRGQNVTFRCDPISEHNRLYWYRQTLGQGPEFLTYFQNEAQLEKSRLLSDRFSAERPKGSFSTLEIQRTEQGDSAMYLCASSLVGSTEAFFGQGTRLTVV.

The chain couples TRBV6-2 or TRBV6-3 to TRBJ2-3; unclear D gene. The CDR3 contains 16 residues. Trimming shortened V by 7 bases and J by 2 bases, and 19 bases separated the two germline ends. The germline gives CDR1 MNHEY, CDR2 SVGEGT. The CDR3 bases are TGTGCCAGCACCCCGATCGGACGGGTAAACACAGATACGCAGTATTTT. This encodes CASTPIGRVNTDTQYF.

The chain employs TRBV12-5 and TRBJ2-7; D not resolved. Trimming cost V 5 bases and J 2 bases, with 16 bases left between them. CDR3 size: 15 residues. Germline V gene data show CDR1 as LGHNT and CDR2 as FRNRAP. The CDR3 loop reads CASGPRGPGTYEQYF. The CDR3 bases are TGTGCTAGTGGTCCCAGAGGTCCAGGTACCTACGAGCAGTACTTC.

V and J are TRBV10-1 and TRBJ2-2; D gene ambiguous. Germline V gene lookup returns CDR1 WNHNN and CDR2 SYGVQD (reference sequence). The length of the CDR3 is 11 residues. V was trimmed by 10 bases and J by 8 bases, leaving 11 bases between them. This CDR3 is CATPRAGELFF. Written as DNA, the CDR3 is TGCGCCACTCCAAGGGCGGGGGAGCTGTTTTTT.

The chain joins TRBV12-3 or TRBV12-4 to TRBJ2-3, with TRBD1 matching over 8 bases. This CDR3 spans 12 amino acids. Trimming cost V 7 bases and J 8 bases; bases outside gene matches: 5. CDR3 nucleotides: TGTGCCAGCACTCAGGGGGCCGGTACGCAGTATTTT. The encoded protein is CASTQGAGTQYF.

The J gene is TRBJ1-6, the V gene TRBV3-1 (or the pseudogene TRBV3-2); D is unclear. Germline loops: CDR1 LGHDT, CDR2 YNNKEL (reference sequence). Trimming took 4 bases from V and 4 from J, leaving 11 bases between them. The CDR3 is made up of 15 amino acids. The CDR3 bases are TGTGCCAGCAGCCCCAGCCCCTATTATAATTCACCCCTCCACTTT. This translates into CASSPSPYYNSPLHF.

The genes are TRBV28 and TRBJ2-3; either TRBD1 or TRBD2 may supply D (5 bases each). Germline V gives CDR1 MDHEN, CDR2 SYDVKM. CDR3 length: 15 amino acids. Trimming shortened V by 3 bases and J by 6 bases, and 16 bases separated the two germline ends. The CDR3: CASSLGVLTADTQYF. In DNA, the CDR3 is TGTGCCAGCAGTTTGGGGGTTCTCACCGCGGATACGCAGTATTTT.

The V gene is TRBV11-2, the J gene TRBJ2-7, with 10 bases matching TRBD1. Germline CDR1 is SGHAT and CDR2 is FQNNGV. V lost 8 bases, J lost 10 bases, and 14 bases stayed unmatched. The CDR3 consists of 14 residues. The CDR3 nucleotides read TGTGCCAGCGCACCGGGACAGGGGTGGGGCTATCAGTACTTC. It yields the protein CASAPGQGWGYQYF.

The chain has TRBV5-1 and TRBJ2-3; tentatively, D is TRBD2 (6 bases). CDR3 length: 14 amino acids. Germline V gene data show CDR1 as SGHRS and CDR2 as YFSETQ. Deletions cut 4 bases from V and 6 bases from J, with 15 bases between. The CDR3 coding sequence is TGCGCCAGCAGCGCGGAGGGATCCCAGGATACGCAGTATTTT. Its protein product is CASSAEGSQDTQYF. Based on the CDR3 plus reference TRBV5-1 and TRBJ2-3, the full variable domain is KAGVTQTPRYLIKTRGQQVTLSCSPISGHRSVSWYQQTPGQGLQFLFEYFSETQRNKGNFPGRFSGRQFSNSRSEMNVSTLELGDSALYLCASSAEGSQDTQYFGPGTRLTVL.

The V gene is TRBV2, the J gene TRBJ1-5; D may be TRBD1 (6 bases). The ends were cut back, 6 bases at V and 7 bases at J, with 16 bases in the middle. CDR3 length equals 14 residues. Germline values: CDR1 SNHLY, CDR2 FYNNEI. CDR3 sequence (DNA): TGTGCCAGCAGCCTTACAGGGTCCACCCAGCCCCAGCATTTT. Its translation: CASSLTGSTQPQHF.

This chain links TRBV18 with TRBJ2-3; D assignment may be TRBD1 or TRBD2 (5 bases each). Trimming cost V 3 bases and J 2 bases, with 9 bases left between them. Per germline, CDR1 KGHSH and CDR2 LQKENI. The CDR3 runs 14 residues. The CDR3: CASSPGPSTDTQYF. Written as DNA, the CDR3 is TGTGCCAGCTCACCGGGACCTTCCACAGATACGCAGTATTTT. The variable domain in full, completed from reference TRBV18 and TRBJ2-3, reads NAGVMQNPRHLVRRRGQEARLRCSPMKGHSHVYWYRQLPEEGLKFMVYLQKENIIDESGMPKERFSAEFPKEGPSILRIQQVVRGDSAAYFCASSPGPSTDTQYFGPGTRLTVL.

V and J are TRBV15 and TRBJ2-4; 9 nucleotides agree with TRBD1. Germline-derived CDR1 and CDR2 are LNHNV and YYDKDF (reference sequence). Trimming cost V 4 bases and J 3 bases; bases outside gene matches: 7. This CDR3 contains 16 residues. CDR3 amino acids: CATSIPGQGGKNIQYF. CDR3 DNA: TGTGCCACCAGCATTCCGGGACAGGGAGGCAAAAACATTCAGTACTTC.

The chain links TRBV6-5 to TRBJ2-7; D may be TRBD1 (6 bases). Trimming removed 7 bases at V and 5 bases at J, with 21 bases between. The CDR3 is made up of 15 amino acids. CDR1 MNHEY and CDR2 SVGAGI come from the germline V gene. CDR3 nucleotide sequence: TGTGCCAGCATTCGTCAGCCACCGGACAGCCACGAGCAGTACTTC. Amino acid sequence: CASIRQPPDSHEQYF.

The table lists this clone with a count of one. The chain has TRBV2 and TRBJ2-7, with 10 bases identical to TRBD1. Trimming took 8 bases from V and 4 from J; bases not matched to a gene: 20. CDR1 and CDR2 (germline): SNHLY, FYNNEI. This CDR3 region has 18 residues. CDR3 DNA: TGTGCCAGCCGCGCGACCGGGACAGGGGTCATTGATGGGTACGAGCAGTACTTC. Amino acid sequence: CASRATGTGVIDGYEQYF.

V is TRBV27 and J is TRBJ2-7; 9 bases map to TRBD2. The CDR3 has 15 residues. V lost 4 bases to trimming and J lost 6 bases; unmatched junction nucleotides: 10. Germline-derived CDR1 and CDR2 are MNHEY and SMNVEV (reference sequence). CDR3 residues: CASSSSYSGGLEQYF. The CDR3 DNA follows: TGTGCCAGCAGTTCCTCCTACAGCGGGGGGCTCGAGCAGTACTTC.

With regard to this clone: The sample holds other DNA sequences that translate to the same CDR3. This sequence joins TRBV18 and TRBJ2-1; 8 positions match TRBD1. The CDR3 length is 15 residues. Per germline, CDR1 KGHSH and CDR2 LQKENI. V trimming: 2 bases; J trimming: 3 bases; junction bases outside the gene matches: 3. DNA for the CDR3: TGTGCCAGCTCACCAGACAGGGGCTACTACAATGAGCAGTTCTTC. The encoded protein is CASSPDRGYYNEQFF. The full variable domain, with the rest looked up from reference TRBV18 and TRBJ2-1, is NAGVMQNPRHLVRRRGQEARLRCSPMKGHSHVYWYRQLPEEGLKFMVYLQKENIIDESGMPKERFSAEFPKEGPSILRIQQVVRGDSAAYFCASSPDRGYYNEQFFGPGTRLTVL.

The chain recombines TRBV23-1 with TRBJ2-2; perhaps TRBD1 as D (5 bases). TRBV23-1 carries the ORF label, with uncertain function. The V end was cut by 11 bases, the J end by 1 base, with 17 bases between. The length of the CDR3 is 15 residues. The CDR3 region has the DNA TGCGCCCCACCTTTAGGGGTCAAGAACACCGGGGAGCTGTTTTTT. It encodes CAPPLGVKNTGELFF.

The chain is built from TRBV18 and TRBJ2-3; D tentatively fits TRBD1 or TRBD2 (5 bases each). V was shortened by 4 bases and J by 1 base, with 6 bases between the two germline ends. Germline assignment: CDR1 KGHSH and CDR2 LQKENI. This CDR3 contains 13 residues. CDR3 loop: CASSRGGTDTQYF. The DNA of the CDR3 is TGTGCCAGCTCACGAGGGGGCACAGATACGCAGTATTTT.

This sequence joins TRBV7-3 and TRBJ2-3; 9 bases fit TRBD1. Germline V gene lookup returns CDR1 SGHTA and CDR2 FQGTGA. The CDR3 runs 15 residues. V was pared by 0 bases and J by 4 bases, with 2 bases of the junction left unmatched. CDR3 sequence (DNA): TGTGCCAGCAGCTTAACGGGACAGGGTGCAGATACGCAGTATTTT. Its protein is CASSLTGQGADTQYF. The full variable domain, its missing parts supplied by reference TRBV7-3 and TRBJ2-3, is GAGVSQTPSNKVTEKGKYVELRCDPISGHTALYWYRQSLGQGPEFLIYFQGTGAADDSGLPNDRFFAVRPEGSVSTLKIQRTERGDSAVYLCASSLTGQGADTQYFGPGTRLTVL.

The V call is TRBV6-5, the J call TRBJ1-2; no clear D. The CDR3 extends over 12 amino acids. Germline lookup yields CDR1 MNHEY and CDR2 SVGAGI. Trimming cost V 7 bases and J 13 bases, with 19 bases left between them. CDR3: CASISDGGSCTF. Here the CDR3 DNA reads TGTGCCAGCATATCGGACGGAGGGTCCTGCACCTTC.

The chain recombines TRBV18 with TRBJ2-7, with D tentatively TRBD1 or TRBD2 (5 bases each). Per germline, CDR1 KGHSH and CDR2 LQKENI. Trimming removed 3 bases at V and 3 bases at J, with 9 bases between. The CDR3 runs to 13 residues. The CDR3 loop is CASSPGTGYEQYF. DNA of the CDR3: TGTGCCAGCTCACCCGGGACGGGCTACGAGCAGTACTTC.

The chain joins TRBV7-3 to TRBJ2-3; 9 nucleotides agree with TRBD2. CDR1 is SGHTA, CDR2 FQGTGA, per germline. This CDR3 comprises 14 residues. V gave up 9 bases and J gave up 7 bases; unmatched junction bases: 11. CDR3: CASSSSGAGNTQYF. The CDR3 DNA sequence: TGTGCCAGTTCTTCTAGCGGGGCCGGGAATACGCAGTATTTT.

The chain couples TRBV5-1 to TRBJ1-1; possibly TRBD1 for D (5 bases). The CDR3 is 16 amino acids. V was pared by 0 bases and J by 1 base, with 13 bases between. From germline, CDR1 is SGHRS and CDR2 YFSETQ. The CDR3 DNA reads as TGCGCCAGCAGCTTGGTAAGCGGACAAACGAACACTGAAGCTTTCTTT. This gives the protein CASSLVSGQTNTEAFF.

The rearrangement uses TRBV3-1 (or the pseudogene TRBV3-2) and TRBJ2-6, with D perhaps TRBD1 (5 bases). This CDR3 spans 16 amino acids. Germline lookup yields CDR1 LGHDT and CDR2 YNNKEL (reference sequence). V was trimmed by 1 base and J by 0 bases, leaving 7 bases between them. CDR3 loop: CASSQGQTSGANVLTF. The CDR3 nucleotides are TGTGCCAGCAGCCAAGGACAGACCTCTGGGGCCAACGTCCTGACTTTC.

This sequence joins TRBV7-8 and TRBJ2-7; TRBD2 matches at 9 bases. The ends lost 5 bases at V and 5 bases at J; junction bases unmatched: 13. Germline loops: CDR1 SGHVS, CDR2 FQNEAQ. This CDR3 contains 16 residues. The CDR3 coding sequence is TGTGCCAGCAGCCCAAGGGGAGCGGGGGGCACCCACGAGCAGTACTTC. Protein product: CASSPRGAGGTHEQYF.

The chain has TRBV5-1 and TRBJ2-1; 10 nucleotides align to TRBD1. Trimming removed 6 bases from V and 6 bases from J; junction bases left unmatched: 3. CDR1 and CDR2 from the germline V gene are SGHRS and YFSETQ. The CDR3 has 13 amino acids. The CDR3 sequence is CASTGQGGNEQFF. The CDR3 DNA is TGCGCCAGCACAGGACAGGGGGGCAATGAGCAGTTCTTC.